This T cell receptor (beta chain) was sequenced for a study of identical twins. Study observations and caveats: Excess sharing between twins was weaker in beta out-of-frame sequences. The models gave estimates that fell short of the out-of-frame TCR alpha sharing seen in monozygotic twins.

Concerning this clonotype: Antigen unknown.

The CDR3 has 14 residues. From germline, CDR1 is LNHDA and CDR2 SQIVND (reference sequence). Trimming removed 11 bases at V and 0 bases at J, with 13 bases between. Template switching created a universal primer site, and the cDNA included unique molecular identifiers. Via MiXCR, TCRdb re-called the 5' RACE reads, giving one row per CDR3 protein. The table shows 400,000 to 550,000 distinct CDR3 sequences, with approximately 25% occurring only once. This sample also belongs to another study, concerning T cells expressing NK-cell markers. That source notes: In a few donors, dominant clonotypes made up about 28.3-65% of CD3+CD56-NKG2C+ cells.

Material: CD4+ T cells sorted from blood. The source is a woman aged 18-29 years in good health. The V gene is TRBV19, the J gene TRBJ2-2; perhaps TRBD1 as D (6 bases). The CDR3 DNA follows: TGTGCCGGCTCCAGGGGCCCGAACACCGGGGAGCTGTTTTTT. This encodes CAGSRGPNTGELFF. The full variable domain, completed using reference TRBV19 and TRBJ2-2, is DGGITQSPKYLFRKEGQNVTLSCEQNLNHDAMYWYRQDPGQGLRLIYYSQIVNDFQKGDIAEGYSVSREKKESFPLTVTSAQKNPTAFYLCAGSRGPNTGELFFGEGSRLTVL.